This T cell receptor beta chain is drawn from a study of tissue T cells after allogeneic stem cell transplantation. About this clone itself: Antigen unknown. Mouse gene names and germline throughout.

Repertoires were generated with immunoSEQ multiplex PCR, while TCRdb's copy carries only in-frame clones and drops some. The data hold 48,000 or so clones, with over 65% observed a single time. Findings of the study overall: Motif-based clustering found tissue-specific repertoire signatures shared across patients, though few clones were shared. Only a limited share of tissue TCRs appeared in blood or spleen. TCR repertoires tracked anatomic similarity, regardless of disease or transplant status. This small cohort was clinically heterogeneous, and sampling depth was a limitation.

The sequenced material came from sorted cells pooled from one or two spleens. The receptor was derived from a pool of C57BL/6 mice in good health.

CDR3 DNA (partial): TGTGCCAGCAGCCAAGGGACTGGGGAGTATGAACAGTAC. The encoded protein is CASSQGTGEYEQY. The CDR3 in full is CASSQGTGEYEQYF. The chain is built from TRBV5 and TRBJ2-7; 9 nucleotides line up with TRBD2. The read comes to an end 1 residue before the CDR3 does, leaving the germline J gene to fill in the end. The length of the CDR3 is 14 residues. The ends lost 1 base at V and 4 bases at J; junction bases unmatched: 2. Germline V CDR1 and CDR2: LGHNA, YNLKQL (reference sequence).